This T cell receptor (beta chain) was sequenced in a study of T cell responses to AZD1222 COVID-19 vaccine. The CDR3 is made up of 14 amino acids. Trimming took 5 bases from V and 4 from J; bases not matched to a gene: 7. Per germline, CDR1 MDHEN and CDR2 SYDVKM. The method was immunoSEQ multiplex PCR; TCRdb's version includes in-frame clones alone and lacks a portion of them. The table lists tens of thousands of clones, 80% to 90% of them singletons. The chain combines TRBV28 with TRBJ1-1, with 7 bases aligning to TRBD1. This TCR came from an adult in good health. Sequencing was performed on peripheral blood, taken on day 0 of AZD1222 vaccination. CDR3: CASSAQTGFTEAFF. Here the CDR3 DNA reads TGTGCCAGCAGTGCCCAGACAGGGTTCACTGAAGCTTTCTTT.